Each of the 29 T cell receptor beta chains below was sequenced from the same sample in a study of beta chain features in type 1 diabetes (dated by TCRdb to between 2017 and 2018). The method behind the library was the immunoSEQ multiplex PCR assay. The entire isolated RNA was reverse transcribed using the High Capacity cDNA Reverse Transcription Kit, and thus expressed TCRB transcripts were sequenced. As stored in TCRdb, this immuneACCESS dataset retains in-frame rearrangements with V and J assigned. A fraction of the clones does not appear; measured against another copy, unresolved V genes explain less than half of the discrepancy, and the remainder lacks a known reason. The table for this sample lists some 270,000 clones; approximately 14% of them were counted only once. Jointly, the top ten make up around 0.025% of the sample. Sequenced sample: naive CD4+ T cells from blood. The meaning of the sample's cell subset or site label: true naive CD4+ T cells. Receptors were obtained from a woman aged 40 to 50 in good health.

The V call is TRBV21-1, the J call TRBJ2-4; the DNA was not used to check the table's D call, TRBD1. TRBV21-1 is labeled a pseudogene. The CDR3 has 19 amino acids. In DNA form, the CDR3 reads TGTGCCAGCAACCCGACAGTCCATTGTTGCCGACTAGCCAAAAACATTCAGTACTTC. Protein: CASNPTVHCCRLAKNIQYF.

The chain recombines TRBV5-6 with TRBJ1-5; tentatively, D is TRBD1 (5 bases). Trimming pared 0 bases from V and 7 bases from J, leaving 8 bases between. Germline CDR1 is SGHDT and CDR2 is YYEEEE. The CDR3 is 13 residues long. This CDR3 is CASSLDQGQPQHF. In nucleotides, the CDR3 is TGTGCCAGCAGCTTGGATCAGGGACAGCCCCAGCATTTT.

The CDR3 DNA sequence: TGTGCCAGCAGCGTCTCAGGCCCCGCGAATACGCAGTATTTT. This translates into CASSVSGPANTQYF. J is TRBJ2-3 and V is TRBV9, with D uncertain. The CDR3 is made up of 14 amino acids. The germline V gene has CDR1 SGDLS and CDR2 YYNGEE. Trimming pared 2 bases from V and 7 bases from J, leaving 14 bases between.

The chain has TRBV5-1 and TRBJ1-1; 9 nucleotides match TRBD1. There are 16 residues in the CDR3. The ends lost 3 bases at V and 8 bases at J; junction bases unmatched: 14. Germline assignment: CDR1 SGHRS and CDR2 YFSETQ. In DNA, the CDR3 is TGCGCCAGCAGCTGGTCTCCGGGACAGGGAAATGAAGAAGCTTTCTTT. As protein: CASSWSPGQGNEEAFF.

This clone was found a few times. The chain couples TRBV9 to TRBJ2-3; D not certain. V dropped 0 bases and J dropped 2 bases, with 4 bases sitting between them. Germline V gives CDR1 SGDLS, CDR2 YYNGEE. The CDR3 contains 13 residues. The DNA for the CDR3 is TGTGCCAGCAGCGTAGCTTACACAGATACGCAGTATTTT. Residues: CASSVAYTDTQYF.

The genes are TRBV5-1 and TRBJ1-1; 8 bases are a match to TRBD1. Germline V lookup: CDR1 SGHRS, CDR2 YFSETQ. The CDR3 contains 15 residues. V was pared by 1 base and J by 3 bases, with 5 bases of the junction left unmatched. This chain's CDR3 is CASSLRLQGDTEAFF. CDR3 nucleotides: TGCGCCAGCAGCTTGAGACTACAGGGGGACACTGAAGCTTTCTTT.

The chain is built from TRBV9 and TRBJ2-1; 8 bases are a match to TRBD2. Germline CDR1 and CDR2: SGDLS and YYNGEE. With 3 bases clipped from V and 0 bases from J, the junction kept 14 bases outside the gene matches. CDR3 length equals 19 residues. CDR3 sequence: CASSARRGASGPSYNEQFF. The CDR3 coding sequence is TGTGCCAGCAGCGCACGAAGGGGTGCTAGCGGGCCCTCCTACAATGAGCAGTTCTTC.

This chain joins TRBV9 and TRBJ2-5; 11 positions match TRBD2. CDR3 length: 17 amino acids. Trimming took 0 bases from V and 1 from J; bases not matched to a gene: 5. CDR1 is SGDLS, CDR2 YYNGEE, per germline. CDR3 nucleotides: TGTGCCAGCAGCGTAGGTCTAGCGGGGGGTCGCCAAGAGACCCAGTACTTC. As protein: CASSVGLAGGRQETQYF.

The chain recombines TRBV5-1 with TRBJ1-1; 7 nucleotides align to TRBD1. CDR1 and CDR2 (germline): SGHRS, YFSETQ. There are 15 residues in the CDR3. Losses at the gene ends were 0 bases for V and 5 bases for J; bases not matched to a gene: 7. The CDR3 DNA reads as TGCGCCAGCAGCTTGGTTGACAGGGAAAGAACTGAAGCTTTCTTT. Amino acids: CASSLVDRERTEAFF.

The V and J genes are TRBV5-8 and TRBJ2-3; no clear D. The CDR3 runs 12 residues. Per germline, CDR1 SGHTS and CDR2 YDEGEE. Trimming stripped 3 bases from V and 2 bases from J, with 4 bases between. CDR3 sequence (DNA): TGTGCCAGCAGCTCCCTCACAGATACGCAGTATTTT. Translated: CASSSLTDTQYF.

The chain employs TRBV19 and TRBJ2-1; TRBD2 matches 10 bases. This CDR3 spans 12 amino acids. With V trimmed by 5 bases and J by 15 bases, 7 bases remained unmatched. Germline CDR1 and CDR2: LNHDA and SQIVND (reference sequence). The CDR3 nucleotides read TGTGCCAGTAGTGTCGGACTAGCGGTCCCGTTCTTC. This codes for CASSVGLAVPFF.

The rearrangement links TRBV15 to TRBJ2-1; 8 positions agree with TRBD2. Losses at the gene ends were 11 bases for V and 9 bases for J; bases not matched to a gene: 15. The CDR3 contains 14 residues. Germline V gene lookup returns CDR1 LNHNV and CDR2 YYDKDF (reference sequence). The CDR3 region has the DNA TGTGCCTCACGACGGGGGGGCCTTGGCGCTGAGCAGTTCTTC. The encoded protein is CASRRGGLGAEQFF. Filled out from reference TRBV15 and TRBJ2-1, the complete variable domain reads DAMVIQNPRYQVTQFGKPVTLSCSQTLNHNVMYWYQQKSSQAPKLLFHYYDKDFNNEADTPDNFQSRRPNTSFCFLDIRSPGLGDTAMYLCASRRGGLGAEQFFGPGTRLTVL.

There are a few counts of this clone. The rearrangement uses TRBV25-1 and TRBJ2-7; 8 positions match TRBD1. The CDR3 is made up of 14 amino acids. V lost 4 bases to trimming and J lost 2 bases; unmatched junction nucleotides: 4. Germline loops: CDR1 MGHDK, CDR2 SYGVNS. As DNA, the CDR3 is TGTGCCAGCAGTGTGGACAGGGTACCCTACGAGCAGTACTTC. It specifies CASSVDRVPYEQYF.

CDR3 residues: CSAAGIYEQYF. The CDR3 DNA reads as TGCAGTGCCGCCGGTATTTACGAGCAGTACTTC. The chain has TRBV20-1 and TRBJ2-7; D gene unclear. The CDR3 extends over 11 amino acids. Trimming took 6 bases from V and 4 from J, leaving 10 bases between them. Germline values: CDR1 DFQATT, CDR2 SNEGSKA (reference sequence).

This clone was recorded a few times. V gene TRBV2 combines with J gene TRBJ2-3, with 7 nucleotides matching TRBD2. Germline values: CDR1 SNHLY, CDR2 FYNNEI. Trimming took 4 bases from V and 4 from J; bases not matched to a gene: 11. The length of the CDR3 is 16 residues. CDR3 residues: CASSGLAGGRPDTQYF. In DNA, the CDR3 is TGTGCCAGCAGTGGTTTAGCGGGCGGAAGACCAGATACGCAGTATTTT.

The CDR3 reads CKLDLTSSYEQYF. As DNA, the CDR3 is TGTAAGCTCGACCTAACTAGTTCCTACGAGCAGTACTTC. The chain is built from TRBV12-2 and TRBJ2-7; no check of the table's D call, TRBD2, against the DNA was made. TRBV12-2 is labeled a pseudogene. This CDR3 is 13 amino acids long.

This clone appeared a few times. The chain recombines TRBV5-4 with TRBJ2-7; 9 nucleotides match TRBD1. The germline V gene encodes CDR1 SGHNT and CDR2 YYREEE (reference sequence). V lost 4 bases, J lost 5 bases, and 7 bases stayed unmatched. The CDR3 has 14 residues. CDR3 DNA sequence: TGTGCCAGCAGCCCGGGACAGGGAATCCACGAGCAGTACTTC. It codes for CASSPGQGIHEQYF.

The rearrangement joins TRBV7-8 to TRBJ2-2; possible D gene TRBD1, 7 bases. Germline-derived CDR1 and CDR2 are SGHVS and FQNEAQ. Trimming took off 0 bases at V and 0 bases at J, with 14 bases between the two ends. The CDR3 has 18 residues. CDR3 bases: TGTGCCAGCAGCTTAGCCCCGCGGGGACAGTCGAACACCGGGGAGCTGTTTTTT. Translated, it gives CASSLAPRGQSNTGELFF.

The chain employs TRBV7-2 and TRBJ2-5, with TRBD2 matching over 7 bases. CDR1 SGHTA and CDR2 FQGNSA come from the germline V gene. The CDR3 is 15 amino acids. The junction had 9 bases not matched to a gene; V was cut back by 1 base and J by 7 bases. CDR3 loop: CASSLDSGPLGTQYF. CDR3 coding DNA: TGTGCCAGCAGCTTAGATAGCGGGCCCCTCGGGACCCAGTACTTC. Variable domain in full (rest from reference TRBV7-2 and TRBJ2-5): GAGVSQSPSNKVTEKGKDVELRCDPISGHTALYWYRQSLGQGLEFLIYFQGNSAPDKSGLPSDRFSAERTGGSVSTLTIQRTQQEDSAVYLCASSLDSGPLGTQYFGPGTRLLVL.

The chain couples TRBV7-2 to TRBJ1-5; 7 bases agree with TRBD1. The CDR3 has 17 amino acids. The V gene's germline CDR1 is SGHTA and CDR2 FQGNSA. With 1 base clipped from V and 4 bases from J, the junction kept 10 bases outside the gene matches. The CDR3 is CASSLERGGLANQPQHF. The CDR3 DNA reads as TGTGCCAGCAGCTTAGAGAGAGGGGGCCTAGCGAATCAGCCCCAGCATTTT.

This chain uses TRBV5-6 with TRBJ2-1; weak D call: TRBD2 (6 bases). The CDR3 is 14 amino acids. The V and J ends lost 1 base and 4 bases respectively, with 9 bases between them. CDR1 and CDR2 (germline): SGHDT, YYEEEE. CDR3 DNA: TGTGCCAGCAGCTTGTTACGGGGGTACAATGAGCAGTTCTTC. Encoded protein: CASSLLRGYNEQFF.

This clone came up a few times. The gene calls are TRBV18 and TRBJ1-1; no clear D. The CDR3 is made up of 17 amino acids. The V end lost 1 base, the J end lost 3 bases, and 18 bases lay between the germline ends. CDR1 is KGHSH, CDR2 LQKENI, per germline. CDR3 region: CASSPRIPGLYDTEAFF. The CDR3 bases are TGTGCCAGCTCACCACGGATTCCGGGGTTATATGACACTGAAGCTTTCTTT.

This clone was seen a handful of times. This chain joins TRBV5-1 and TRBJ2-3, with TRBD2 matching 8 bases. In germline, CDR1 is SGHRS, CDR2 YFSETQ. V gave up 1 base and J gave up 2 bases; unmatched junction bases: 9. The CDR3 is made up of 17 amino acids. The CDR3 here is CASSLLPGLVITDTQYF. In DNA form, the CDR3 reads TGCGCCAGCAGCTTGTTACCGGGACTAGTGATCACAGATACGCAGTATTTT.

The rearrangement uses TRBV6-5 and TRBJ2-1; 7 bases agree with TRBD2. The V gene end was trimmed by 6 bases and the J gene end by 7 bases; junction bases not matched to a gene: 12. From germline, CDR1 is MNHEY and CDR2 SVGAGI. The CDR3 is 15 amino acids. CDR3 sequence: CASRWNSGLGNEQFF. The CDR3 DNA reads TGTGCCAGCAGGTGGAATAGCGGGCTTGGGAATGAGCAGTTCTTC.

J is TRBJ2-7 and V is TRBV18; 9 bases are shared with TRBD1. Unmatched junction bases numbered 3, after V lost 6 bases and J lost 6 bases. Per germline, CDR1 KGHSH and CDR2 LQKENI. This CDR3 is built from 12 residues. The CDR3 spells CASSQTGGEQYF. The CDR3 DNA reads as TGTGCCAGCTCCCAGACAGGGGGCGAGCAGTACTTC.

This sequence joins TRBV10-3 and TRBJ2-3, with a tentative D call TRBD1 (5 bases). Between the trimmed V and J ends, which lost 6 bases and 6 bases, there was a span of 25 bases. The CDR3 contains 17 residues. In germline, CDR1 is ENHRY, CDR2 SYGVKD. In DNA, the CDR3 is TGTGCCATCAGGGACGTCTGGGCTGGGGCAGCCGGGGATACGCAGTATTTT. This codes for CAIRDVWAGAAGDTQYF.

This clone turned up a few times. The gene calls are TRBV18 and TRBJ2-1, with 11 nucleotides matching TRBD1. With V trimmed by 5 bases and J by 9 bases, 9 bases remained unmatched. The length of the CDR3 is 15 residues. CDR1 is KGHSH and CDR2 is LQKENI in the germline V gene. CDR3 loop: CASSDGQGAAGEQFF. The CDR3 nucleotides are TGTGCCAGCTCAGACGGACAGGGGGCAGCCGGTGAGCAGTTCTTC.

The J gene is TRBJ2-7, the V gene TRBV7-8; perhaps TRBD2 as D (5 bases). V was clipped by 3 bases and J by 3 bases, with 6 bases between them. The CDR3 loop spans 12 amino acids. Germline-derived CDR1 and CDR2 are SGHVS and FQNEAQ. DNA of the CDR3: TGTGCCAGCAGCTTCGGGAACTACGAGCAGTACTTC. Residues: CASSFGNYEQYF.

This chain joins TRBV5-1 and TRBJ1-4, with D hard to call. The V end was cut by 2 bases, the J end by 0 bases, with 14 bases between. The CDR3 consists of 17 residues. The germline CDR1 and CDR2 sequences are SGHRS and YFSETQ. The chain's CDR3 is CASSLSGLVATNEKLFF. The CDR3 region has the DNA TGCGCCAGCAGCTTAAGTGGCCTCGTTGCAACTAATGAAAAACTGTTTTTT.